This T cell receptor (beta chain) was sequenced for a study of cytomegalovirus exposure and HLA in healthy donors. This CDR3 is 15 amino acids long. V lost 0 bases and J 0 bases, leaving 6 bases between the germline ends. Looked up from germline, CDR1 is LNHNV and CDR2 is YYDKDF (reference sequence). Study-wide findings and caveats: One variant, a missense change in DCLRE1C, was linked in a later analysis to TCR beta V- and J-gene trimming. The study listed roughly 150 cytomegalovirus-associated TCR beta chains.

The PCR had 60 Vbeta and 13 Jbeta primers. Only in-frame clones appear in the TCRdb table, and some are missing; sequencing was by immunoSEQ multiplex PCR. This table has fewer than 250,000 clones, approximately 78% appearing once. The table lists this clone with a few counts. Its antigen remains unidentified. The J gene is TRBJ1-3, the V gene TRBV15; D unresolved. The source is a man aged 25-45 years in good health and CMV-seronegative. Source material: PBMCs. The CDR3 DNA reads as TGTGCCACCAGCAGAGATTCTCGCTCTGGAAACACCATATATTTT. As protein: CATSRDSRSGNTIYF. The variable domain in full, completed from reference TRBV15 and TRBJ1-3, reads DAMVIQNPRYQVTQFGKPVTLSCSQTLNHNVMYWYQQKSSQAPKLLFHYYDKDFNNEADTPDNFQSRRPNTSFCFLDIRSPGLGDTAMYLCATSRDSRSGNTIYFGEGSWLTVV.